The text below deals with one TCR beta chain. The antigen is not known. These data come from a study of cytomegalovirus exposure and HLA in healthy donors. Overall study findings and caveats: In vitro testing confirmed a few CMV-associated chains as specific for CMV antigens. Analyzed later, most CMV-associated TCR beta chains appeared HLA-restricted.

Primers included in the PCR were 60 Vbeta and 13 Jbeta primers. This table comes from immunoSEQ multiplex PCR, and its TCRdb copy is limited to in-frame clones, with some not included. Seen here are roughly 130,000 clones, 8.5% to 10% observed once, and the top ten hold 4.5% to 5.5%. CDR3 size: 14 residues. Germline CDR1 reads MNHNS; CDR2 reads SASEGT. V was pared by 5 bases and J by 1 base, with 5 bases of the junction left unmatched. Every donor was a healthy person donating bone marrow. The source of this sequence is a man aged 40-50 years in good health and CMV-seronegative. The rearrangement uses TRBV6-1 and TRBJ2-7, with 7 nucleotides matching TRBD2. The sequencing input was PBMCs. As DNA, the CDR3 is TGTGCCAGCAGTAAAGGACTAGAATCCTACGAGCAGTACTTC. Translating gives CASSKGLESYEQYF.